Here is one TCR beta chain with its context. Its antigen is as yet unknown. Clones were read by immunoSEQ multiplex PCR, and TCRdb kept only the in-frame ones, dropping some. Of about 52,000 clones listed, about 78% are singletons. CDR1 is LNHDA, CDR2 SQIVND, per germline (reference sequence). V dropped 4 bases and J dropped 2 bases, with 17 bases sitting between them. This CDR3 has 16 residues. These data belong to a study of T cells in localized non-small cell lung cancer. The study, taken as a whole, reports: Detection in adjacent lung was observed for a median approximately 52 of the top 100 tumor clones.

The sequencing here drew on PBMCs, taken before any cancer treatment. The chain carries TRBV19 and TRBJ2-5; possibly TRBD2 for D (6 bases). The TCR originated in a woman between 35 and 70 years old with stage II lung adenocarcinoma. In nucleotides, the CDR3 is TGTGCCAGTAGTAGGGTGCTAGCGCGGGGACAAGAGACCCAGTACTTC. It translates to CASSRVLARGQETQYF.